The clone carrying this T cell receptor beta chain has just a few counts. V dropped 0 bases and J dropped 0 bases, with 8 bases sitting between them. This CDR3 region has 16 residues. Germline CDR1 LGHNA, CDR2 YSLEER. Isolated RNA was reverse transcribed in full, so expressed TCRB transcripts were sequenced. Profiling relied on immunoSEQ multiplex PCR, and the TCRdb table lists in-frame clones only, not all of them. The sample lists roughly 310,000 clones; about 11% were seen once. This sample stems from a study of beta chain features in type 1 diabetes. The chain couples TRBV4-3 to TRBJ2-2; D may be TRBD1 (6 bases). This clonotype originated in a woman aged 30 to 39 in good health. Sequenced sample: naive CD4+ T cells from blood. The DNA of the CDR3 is TGCGCCAGCAGCCAAGAGCCAGGGGCGAACACCGGGGAGCTGTTTTTT. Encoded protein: CASSQEPGANTGELFF.